The sequence of this T cell receptor (beta chain) was determined in a study of blood T cell repertoires in COVID-19. Overall study context: Both acute and convalescent COVID-19 samples were obtained from the United States, Italy and Spain.

Profiling relied on immunoSEQ multiplex PCR, and the TCRdb table lists in-frame clones only, not all of them. The data hold roughly 220,000 clones, with approximately 78% observed a single time. Germline CDR1 reads MNHNS; CDR2 reads SASEGT. The CDR3 totals 17 residues. V shed 3 bases, J shed 0 bases, and the junction held 9 bases outside the gene matches. The rearrangement links TRBV6-1 to TRBJ1-2, with 8 bases fitting TRBD1. This receptor was obtained from an elderly woman with COVID-19, enrolled during active disease. Material: peripheral blood. CDR3 DNA: TGTGCCAGCAGTGATTCTTTACAGGGGGAAGCTAACTATGGCTACACCTTC. This translates into CASSDSLQGEANYGYTF.